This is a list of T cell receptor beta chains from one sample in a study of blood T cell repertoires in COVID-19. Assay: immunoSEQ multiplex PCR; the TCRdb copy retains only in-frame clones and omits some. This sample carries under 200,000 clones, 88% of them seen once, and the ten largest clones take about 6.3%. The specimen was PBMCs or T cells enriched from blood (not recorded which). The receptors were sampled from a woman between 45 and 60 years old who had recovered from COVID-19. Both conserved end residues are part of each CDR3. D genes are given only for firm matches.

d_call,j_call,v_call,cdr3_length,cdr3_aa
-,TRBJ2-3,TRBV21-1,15,CASRVPGQDTDTQYF
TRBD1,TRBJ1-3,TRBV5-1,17,CASRININRGPGNTIYF
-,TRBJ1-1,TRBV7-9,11,CASRPDTEAFF
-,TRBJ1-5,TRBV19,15,CASSISLSVNQPQHF
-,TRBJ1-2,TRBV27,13,CASSLLASEGYTF
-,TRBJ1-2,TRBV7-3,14,CASSPLGSVYGYTF
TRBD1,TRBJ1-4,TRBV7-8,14,CASRETTGEGKLFF
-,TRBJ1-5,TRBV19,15,CASSGPQGINQPQHF
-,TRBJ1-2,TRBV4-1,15,CASSPLADSNYGYTF
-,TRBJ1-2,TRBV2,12,CASSDRAGGYTF
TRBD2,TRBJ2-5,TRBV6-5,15,CASSLLAGDQETQYF
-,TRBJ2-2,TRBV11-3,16,CASSLDPLPRTGELFF
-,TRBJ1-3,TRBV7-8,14,CASSFSLSGNTIYF
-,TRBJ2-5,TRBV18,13,CASSPPVRETQYF
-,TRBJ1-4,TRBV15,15,CATSPVPATNEKLFF
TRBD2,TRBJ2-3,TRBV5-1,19,CASSLGLLAGGKDTDTQYF
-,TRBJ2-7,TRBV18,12,CASSRDSYEQYF
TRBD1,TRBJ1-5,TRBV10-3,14,CAIRGTGVNQPQHF
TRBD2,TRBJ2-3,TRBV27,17,CASNGVGRETRTDTQYF
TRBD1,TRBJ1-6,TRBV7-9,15,CASSLAAGGGSPLHF
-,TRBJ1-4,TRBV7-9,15,CASSLDAGMDEKLFF
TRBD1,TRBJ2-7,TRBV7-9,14,CASSHGTGVPEQYF
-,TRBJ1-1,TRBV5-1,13,CASSFEMNTEAFF
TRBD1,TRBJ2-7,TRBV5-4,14,CASSQGERTYEQYF
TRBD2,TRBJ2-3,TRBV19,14,CASSPGLAIDTQYF
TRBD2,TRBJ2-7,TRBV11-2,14,CASKRGHSSYEQYF
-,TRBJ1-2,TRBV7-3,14,CASSLTAGNYGYTF
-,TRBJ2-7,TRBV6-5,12,CASSYQGYEQYF
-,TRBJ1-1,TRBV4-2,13,CASSQRDSAEAFF
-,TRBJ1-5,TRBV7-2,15,CASSGWGGGNQPQHF
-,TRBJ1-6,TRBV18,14,CASSPLGRDSPLHF
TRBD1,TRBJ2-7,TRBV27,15,CASSGHRGPHYEQYF
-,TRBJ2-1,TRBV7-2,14,CASSHRRSYNEQFF
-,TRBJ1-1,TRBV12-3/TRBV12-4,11,CASTQGTEAFF
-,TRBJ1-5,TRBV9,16,CASSVGGRESNQPQHF
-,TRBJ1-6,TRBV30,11,CAWSRDLAAHF
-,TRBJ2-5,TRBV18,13,CASSPQTRETQYF
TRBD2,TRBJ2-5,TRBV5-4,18,CASSLSGTSGGPGETQYF
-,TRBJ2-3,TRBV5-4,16,CASSPSGQISTDTQYF
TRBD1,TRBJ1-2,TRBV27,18,CASSLTRDRGPSNYGYTF
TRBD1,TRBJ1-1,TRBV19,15,CASSPTDRVNTEAFF
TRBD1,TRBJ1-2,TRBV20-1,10,CSAGTAGYTF
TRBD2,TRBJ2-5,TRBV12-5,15,CASGLGGGYQETQYF
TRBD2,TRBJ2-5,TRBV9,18,CASSVDGPGRVGEETQYF
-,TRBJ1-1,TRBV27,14,CASTSGLMDTEAFF
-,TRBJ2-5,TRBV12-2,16,CASRSHIWDSQETQYF
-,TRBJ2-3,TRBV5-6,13,CASSRPGTDTQYF
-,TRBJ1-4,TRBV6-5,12,CASSQGRGKLFF
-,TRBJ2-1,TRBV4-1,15,CASSQDVASPNEQFF
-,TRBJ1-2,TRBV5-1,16,CASSLPSLRHDYGYTF
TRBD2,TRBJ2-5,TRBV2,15,CASRDSGGAPETQYF
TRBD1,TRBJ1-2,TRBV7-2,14,CASSSQGAIGGYTF
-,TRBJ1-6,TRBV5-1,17,CASSLRESGRPNSPLHF
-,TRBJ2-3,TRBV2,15,CASSRVPGPTDTQYF
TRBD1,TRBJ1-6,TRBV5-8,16,CASSPHRGVENSPLHF